This record covers a single T cell receptor (beta chain). Measured with immunoSEQ multiplex PCR; TCRdb has only the in-frame clones, and not every one. The data contain fewer than 300,000 clones, 84% of them seen just once; the ten biggest clones take up roughly 8.6%. The sample belongs to a study of blood T cell repertoires in COVID-19. The CDR3 runs to 19 residues. Germline lookup yields CDR1 ENHRY and CDR2 SYGVKD. V gave up 3 bases and J gave up 0 bases, with 21 bases separating them. The V and J genes are TRBV10-3 and TRBJ2-1; D unclear. The TCR originated in a human donor in a cohort sampled during active COVID-19. Sequencing was done on a sample of peripheral blood. CDR3 sequence (DNA): TGTGCCATCAGTGATATTAACTTAAAAAAGTACAGCTCCTACAATGAGCAGTTCTTC. It encodes CAISDINLKKYSSYNEQFF.